The 3 T cell receptor beta chains in this list originate from one sample, sequenced in a study of control samples from healthy donors and cancer patients. The method was immunoSEQ multiplex PCR; TCRdb's version includes in-frame clones alone and lacks a portion of them. Here the sample spans 60,000 to 75,000 clones, roughly nine tenths being singletons. The sequencing input was PBMCs. These receptors all stem from a man aged 60 to 75 with colorectal cancer.

V usage is TRBV7-9 and J usage is TRBJ1-4; 9 nucleotides agree with TRBD1. Germline V gene sequence: CDR1 SEHNR, CDR2 FQNEAQ (reference sequence). The V segment lost 5 bases and the J segment 0 bases; nucleotides outside the gene matches: 4. The CDR3 is 16 amino acids. CDR3 residues: CASSTGQGATNEKLFF. The CDR3 DNA sequence: TGTGCCAGCAGCACGGGACAGGGTGCAACTAATGAAAAACTGTTTTTT. The complete variable domain, with remaining parts taken from reference TRBV7-9 and TRBJ1-4, reads DTGVSQNPRHKITKRGQNVTFRCDPISEHNRLYWYRQTLGQGPEFLTYFQNEAQLEKSRLLSDRFSAERPKGSFSTLEIQRTEQGDSAMYLCASSTGQGATNEKLFFGSGTQLSVL.

About this clone: Other nucleotide sequences from this sample produce the same CDR3. The CDR3 protein is CASSRGDSGANVLTF. Here the CDR3 DNA reads TGCGCCAGCAGCCGAGGGGACTCTGGGGCCAACGTCCTGACTTTC. The J gene is TRBJ2-6, the V gene TRBV5-1; possibly TRBD1 or TRBD2 for D (5 bases each). The germline V and J ends were trimmed by 4 bases and 0 bases, with 8 bases remaining between them. The CDR3 contains 15 residues. CDR1 and CDR2 (germline): SGHRS, YFSETQ.

V and J are TRBV12-2 and TRBJ2-1. TRBV12-2 is reported as a pseudogene. The CDR3 loop spans 15 amino acids. CDR3 sequence (DNA): TGTGCAAGTCGCCCACCGACGGAAACCTACAATGAGCAGTTCTTC. Amino acids: CASRPPTETYNEQFF.